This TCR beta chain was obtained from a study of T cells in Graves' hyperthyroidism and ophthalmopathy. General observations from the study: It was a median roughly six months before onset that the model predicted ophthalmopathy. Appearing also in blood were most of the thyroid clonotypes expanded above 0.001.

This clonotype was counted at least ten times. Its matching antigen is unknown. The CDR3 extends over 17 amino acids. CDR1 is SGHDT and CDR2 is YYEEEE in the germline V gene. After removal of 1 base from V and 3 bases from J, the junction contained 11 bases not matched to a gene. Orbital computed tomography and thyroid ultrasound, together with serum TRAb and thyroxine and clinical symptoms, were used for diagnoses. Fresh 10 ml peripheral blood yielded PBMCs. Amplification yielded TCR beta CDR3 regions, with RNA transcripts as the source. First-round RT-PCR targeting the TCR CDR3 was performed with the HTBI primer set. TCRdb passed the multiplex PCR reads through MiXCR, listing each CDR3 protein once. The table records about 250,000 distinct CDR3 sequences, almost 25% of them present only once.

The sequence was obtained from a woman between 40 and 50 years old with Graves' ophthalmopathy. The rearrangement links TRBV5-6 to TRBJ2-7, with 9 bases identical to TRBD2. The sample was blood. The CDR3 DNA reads TGTGCCAGCAGCTTGAGAGCGGGAGGCCTGGGGGACTACGAGCAGTACTTC. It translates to CASSLRAGGLGDYEQYF.